Below, 28 T cell receptor beta chains from the same sample are listed, as sequenced in a study of blood T cell repertoires in COVID-19. Data came from immunoSEQ multiplex PCR; TCRdb stores just in-frame clones and leaves some out. The data hold 540,000 or so clones, with less than 90% observed a single time. The sequencing sample was made of peripheral blood. The receptor source for this set is a woman aged 45-65 years with COVID-19, enrolled during active disease.

With respect to this clone: The junction departs from the called germline gene at one end, perhaps through a read error. The rearrangement joins TRBV3-1 (or the pseudogene TRBV3-2) to TRBJ2-3; maybe TRBD2 (7 bases). Germline loops: CDR1 LGHDT, CDR2 YNNKEL (reference sequence). The CDR3 spans 15 residues. For the CDR3, the DNA is TGTGCCAGCAGCCAAGGGGGGGGGCAAACAGATATGCAGTATTTT. Residues: CASSQGGGQTDMQYF.

This clone is a singleton in its sample. The rearrangement uses TRBV7-9 and TRBJ1-2; D is ambiguous. Trimming removed 3 bases at V and 4 bases at J, with 9 bases between. The CDR3 sequence is 13 residues long. Germline CDR1 is SEHNR and CDR2 is FQNEAQ (reference sequence). The CDR3 loop is CASSLGSSYGYTF. CDR3 nucleotides: TGTGCCAGCAGCTTGGGCTCTTCCTATGGCTACACCTTC.

This clone was observed a single time. A junction end diverges from the germline sequence, so it may reflect a read error. The chain recombines TRBV6-1 with TRBJ1-2; D remains unclear. This CDR3 is built from 14 residues. Germline CDR1 is MNHNS and CDR2 is SASEGT. CDR3 residues: CASSEDPGLEGYTF. The CDR3 DNA sequence: TGTGCCAGCAGCGAAGACCCAGGACTCGAAGGCTACACCTTC.

As concerns this clone: The germline gene is not matched at one end of the junction; a read error may be the cause. V and J are TRBV10-3 and TRBJ1-2; TRBD1 might be the D (5 bases). From germline, CDR1 is ENHRY and CDR2 SYGVKD. CDR3 length: 14 residues. As DNA, the CDR3 is TGTGCCATCAGTGCTTCGGGTCAACCAGACAGAACTTTCTTC. Its translation: CAISASGQPDRTFF.

The chain has TRBV30 and TRBJ2-2; possibly TRBD1 for D (5 bases). Germline values: CDR1 GTSNPN, CDR2 SVGIG (reference sequence). The CDR3 has 14 residues. Trimming took 0 bases from V and 3 from J, leaving 8 bases between them. Here the CDR3 DNA reads TGTGCCTGGAGTGTACAGGTTGACACCGGGGAGCTGTTTTTT. It yields the protein CAWSVQVDTGELFF.

The genes are TRBV30 and TRBJ1-1; a possible D gene is TRBD1 (5 bases). The germline CDR1 and CDR2 sequences are GTSNPN and SVGIG (reference sequence). This CDR3 has 13 residues. The V end lost 0 bases, the J end lost 10 bases, and 15 bases lay between the germline ends. CDR3 DNA sequence: TGTGCCTGGAGTGTACCCGGCCCCGGGGGAGCTTTCTTT. As protein: CAWSVPGPGGAFF. Drawing the rest from reference TRBV30 and TRBJ1-1, the complete variable domain is SQTIHQWPATLVQPVGSPLSLECTVEGTSNPNLYWYRQAAGRGLQLLFYSVGIGQISSEVPQNLSASRPQDRQFILSSKKLLLSDSGFYLCAWSVPGPGGAFFGQGTRLTVV.

The genes are TRBV6-5 and TRBJ1-2; 7 bases are a match to TRBD1. Per germline, CDR1 MNHEY and CDR2 SVGAGI. The CDR3 totals 12 residues. J was trimmed by 7 bases and V by 6 bases; bases with no gene match: 5. Here the CDR3 reads CASRTGVVGYTF. As DNA, the CDR3 is TGTGCCAGCAGAACAGGGGTAGTTGGCTACACCTTC.

The chain joins TRBV7-3 to TRBJ1-1, with 7 nucleotides matching TRBD1. Germline CDR1 and CDR2: SGHTA and FQGTGA. Trimming took 5 bases from V and 2 from J; bases not matched to a gene: 14. The CDR3 runs to 17 residues. The CDR3 reads CASSPHRDRSTNTEAFF. The CDR3 bases are TGTGCCAGCAGCCCTCACCGGGACAGAAGTACTAACACTGAAGCTTTCTTT.

This chain links TRBV25-1 with TRBJ2-7, with D possibly TRBD1 on 5 matching bases. The V gene lost 3 bases and the J gene lost 5 bases, with 14 bases spanning the gap. CDR1 and CDR2 (germline): MGHDK, SYGVNS. The CDR3 is 14 residues long. The CDR3 region has the DNA TGTGCCAGCAGTGATACGCACTGGGGCGACGAGCAGTACTTC. This translates into CASSDTHWGDEQYF.

The V gene is TRBV19, the J gene TRBJ2-5; weak D call: TRBD1 (6 bases). V dropped 1 base and J dropped 4 bases, with 13 bases sitting between them. Per the germline V gene, CDR1 is LNHDA and CDR2 is SQIVND (reference sequence). The CDR3 is 15 residues long. The chain's CDR3 is CASSIGGPGTETQYF. The CDR3 region has the DNA TGTGCCAGTAGTATAGGGGGGCCTGGAACAGAGACCCAGTACTTC.

CDR3 residues: CASSPAGDNQPQHF. In DNA form, the CDR3 reads TGTGCCAGCAGCCCCGCGGGGGACAATCAGCCCCAGCATTTT. The chain couples TRBV7-9 to TRBJ1-5; D might be TRBD1 (5 bases). The ends were cut back, 5 bases at V and 3 bases at J, with 11 bases in the middle. The CDR3 extends over 14 amino acids. The germline V gene has CDR1 SEHNR and CDR2 FQNEAQ (reference sequence).

This clone was counted between two and nine times. The gene calls are TRBV5-1 and TRBJ1-1, with D possibly TRBD1 on 5 matching bases. The CDR3 covers 16 residues. V dropped 0 bases and J dropped 1 base, with 13 bases sitting between them. Germline V gene lookup returns CDR1 SGHRS and CDR2 YFSETQ. DNA of the CDR3: TGCGCCAGCAGCTTGGGCGGGGGTTCCTGGAACACTGAAGCTTTCTTT. Protein sequence: CASSLGGGSWNTEAFF.

J is TRBJ2-3 and V is TRBV12-3 or TRBV12-4; tentatively, D is TRBD2 (6 bases). V shed 5 bases and J shed 6 bases, with 9 bases lying between them. The length of the CDR3 is 12 residues. In DNA form, the CDR3 reads TGTGCCAGCAGTAATGGGAGGGATACGCAGTATTTT. Translating it yields CASSNGRDTQYF.

The chain has TRBV5-1 and TRBJ2-2, with D possibly being TRBD1 (6 bases). The CDR3 has 15 residues. V was shortened by 8 bases and J by 0 bases, with 14 bases between the two germline ends. From germline, CDR1 is SGHRS and CDR2 YFSETQ. The CDR3: CASAQGIPNTGELFF. The CDR3 DNA reads as TGCGCCAGTGCCCAGGGGATACCGAACACCGGGGAGCTGTTTTTT.

The genes are TRBV5-1 and TRBJ2-3; D perhaps matches TRBD1 (5 bases). V dropped 6 bases and J dropped 4 bases, with 15 bases sitting between them. This CDR3 region has 14 residues. Germline CDR1 SGHRS, CDR2 YFSETQ. In DNA form, the CDR3 reads TGCGCCAGCAAGGACACCGCTGTGGCAGATACGCAGTATTTT. It yields the protein CASKDTAVADTQYF.

The CDR3 coding sequence is TGTGCCAGCAGTAAAGGACAGGGCCGGCAGCCCCAGCATTTT. Protein sequence: CASSKGQGRQPQHF. The V gene is TRBV6-2 or TRBV6-3, the J gene TRBJ1-5; 8 bases match TRBD1. Germline lookup yields CDR1 MNHEY and CDR2 SVGEGT. The junction had 7 bases not matched to a gene; V was cut back by 5 bases and J by 7 bases. The CDR3 is 14 amino acids.

The table lists this clone with a count of one. CDR3 sequence (DNA): TGTGCCATCCGTGAAGGTCTCCGGGACAAGGCCCAGCATTTT. It encodes CAIREGLRDKAQHF. V gene TRBV6-1 combines with J gene TRBJ1-5, with D possibly matching TRBD1 (6 bases). V was cut by 10 bases and J by 11 bases, with 24 bases left in between. The germline V gene encodes CDR1 MNHNS and CDR2 SASEGT. The CDR3 has 14 amino acids.

The genes are TRBV5-6 and TRBJ2-3; 9 nucleotides align to TRBD1. V trimming: 1 base; J trimming: 1 base; junction bases outside the gene matches: 7. The CDR3 contains 17 residues. Per germline, CDR1 SGHDT and CDR2 YYEEEE. CDR3 DNA: TGTGCCAGCAGCTTGTTTTTATGGGACAGGGGCACAGATACGCAGTATTTT. Encoded protein: CASSLFLWDRGTDTQYF.

CDR3 residues: CASSYGPQGAGELFF. CDR3 nucleotides: TGTGCCAGCAGTTACGGCCCGCAGGGGGCCGGGGAGCTGTTTTTT. The rearrangement uses TRBV27 and TRBJ2-2; 7 bases align to TRBD1. There are 15 residues in the CDR3. The J segment lost 6 bases and the V segment lost 4 bases, leaving 8 bases of the junction unmatched. Germline V gives CDR1 MNHEY, CDR2 SMNVEV (reference sequence).

This sequence joins TRBV5-1 and TRBJ2-3; D is undetermined. Trimming stripped 4 bases from V and 3 bases from J, with 12 bases between. The CDR3 covers 14 residues. Looked up from germline, CDR1 is SGHRS and CDR2 is YFSETQ. CDR3 DNA sequence: TGCGCCAGCAGCCCGTCCCCCGGGACAGATACGCAGTATTTT. Protein sequence: CASSPSPGTDTQYF.

This chain joins TRBV9 and TRBJ1-6; the match to TRBD1 covers 7 bases. The germline V gene encodes CDR1 SGDLS and CDR2 YYNGEE. There are 12 residues in the CDR3. Germline trimming cut 7 bases from V and 11 bases from J; bases unmatched to any gene: 6. The CDR3 loop reads CASGYRGTPLHF. CDR3 sequence (DNA): TGTGCCAGCGGCTACAGGGGTACACCCCTCCACTTT.

This clone was counted a single time. The chain couples TRBV2 to TRBJ1-1; no definite D call. Germline V gives CDR1 SNHLY, CDR2 FYNNEI. V lost 10 bases, J lost 2 bases, and 8 bases lay in between. The CDR3 has 11 residues. The CDR3 here is CATPRNTEAFF. Here the CDR3 DNA reads TGTGCCACCCCTAGAAACACTGAAGCTTTCTTT.

V usage is TRBV9 and J usage is TRBJ1-4, with 7 positions matching TRBD1. The J segment lost 3 bases and the V segment lost 3 bases, leaving 5 bases of the junction unmatched. This CDR3 contains 15 residues. Germline V lookup: CDR1 SGDLS, CDR2 YYNGEE. CDR3 sequence reads: CASSGTGASNEKLFF. For the CDR3, the DNA is TGTGCCAGCAGCGGGACAGGTGCTTCTAATGAAAAACTGTTTTTT.

V gene TRBV4-1 combines with J gene TRBJ1-1; TRBD1 matches 9 bases. CDR1 MGHRA and CDR2 YSYEKL come from the germline V gene. This CDR3 is built from 14 residues. After removal of 6 bases from V and 9 bases from J, the junction contained 11 bases not matched to a gene. As DNA, the CDR3 is TGCGCCAGCAGGCTGCCGGGACAGGGTATCCAAGCTTTCTTT. Amino acid sequence: CASRLPGQGIQAFF.

V is TRBV4-2 and J is TRBJ2-3, with 8 bases that match TRBD2. With 0 bases clipped from V and 2 bases from J, the junction kept 13 bases outside the gene matches. The CDR3 totals 19 residues. Germline CDR1 is LGHNA and CDR2 is YNFKEQ. This chain's CDR3 is CASSQEGLRQRENTDTQYF. CDR3 nucleotides: TGTGCCAGCAGCCAAGAAGGCCTGCGCCAGCGGGAGAACACAGATACGCAGTATTTT.

This chain uses TRBV2 with TRBJ1-2; D gene unclear. Germline CDR1 reads SNHLY; CDR2 reads FYNNEI. The CDR3 consists of 20 residues. Trimming left V 3 bases short and J 2 bases short, with 28 bases between. The CDR3 spells CASSDRRPTPTREKNYGYTF. As DNA, the CDR3 is TGTGCCAGCAGTGATAGGCGTCCGACTCCGACTAGGGAAAAAAACTATGGCTACACCTTC.

The chain uses TRBV6-5 and TRBJ1-2; D is uncertain. CDR1 and CDR2 (germline): MNHEY, SVGAGI. CDR3 length: 14 amino acids. V gave up 2 bases and J gave up 8 bases, with 15 bases separating them. The CDR3 nucleotides read TGTGCCAGCAGTTACGCCGCGGGGATGAAGGGCTACACCTTC. This gives the protein CASSYAAGMKGYTF.

This chain connects TRBV18 to TRBJ1-6; TRBD1 might be the D (6 bases). Germline V gene sequence: CDR1 KGHSH, CDR2 LQKENI. V lost 3 bases, J lost 10 bases, and 16 bases lay in between. This CDR3 region has 15 residues. CDR3 protein: CASSPARDKPSPLHF. The CDR3 bases are TGTGCCAGCTCACCTGCCCGGGACAAACCGTCACCCCTCCACTTT.